The 30 T cell receptor beta chains given below trace back to one sample, sequenced in a study of OX40 agonist ivuxolimab in advanced cancers. Only in-frame clones appear in the TCRdb table, and some are missing; sequencing was by immunoSEQ multiplex PCR. The sample holds 55,000 to 65,000 clones; about 85% are singletons and the top ten take roughly 3.1%. The input for sequencing was CD4+ or CD8+ T cells sorted from blood, taken in a trial of the OX40 agonist ivuxolimab. The receptors shown here come from an adult with an advanced solid tumor such as melanoma, head and neck, liver or kidney cancer.

The chain links TRBV6-1 to TRBJ2-1, with 9 positions matching TRBD2. Germline values: CDR1 MNHNS, CDR2 SASEGT. V gave up 4 bases and J gave up 5 bases; unmatched junction bases: 12. The CDR3 covers 17 residues. The CDR3 DNA sequence: TGTGCCAGCAGTGTTTTTACAGGACTAGCGTCCCACAATGAGCAGTTCTTC. Translation gives CASSVFTGLASHNEQFF.

This clone was recorded only once. The chain is built from TRBV11-2 and TRBJ1-5, with 11 bases that match TRBD1. The junction had 8 bases not matched to a gene; V was cut back by 4 bases and J by 6 bases. The CDR3 totals 16 residues. CDR1 is SGHAT and CDR2 is FQNNGV in the germline V gene. CDR3 bases: TGTGCCAGCAGCTCCCCCGGACAGGGGGCAGGTCAGCCCCAGCATTTT. This codes for CASSSPGQGAGQPQHF. The full variable domain, rest sourced from reference TRBV11-2 and TRBJ1-5, is EAGVAQSPRYKIIEKRQSVAFWCNPISGHATLYWYQQILGQGPKLLIQFQNNGVVDDSQLPKDRFSAERLKGVDSTLKIQPAKLEDSAVYLCASSSPGQGAGQPQHFGDGTRLSIL.

The chain joins TRBV5-1 to TRBJ1-2; 12 bases are a match to TRBD1. J was trimmed by 4 bases and V by 0 bases; bases with no gene match: 4. The CDR3 length is 16 residues. Germline V gene data show CDR1 as SGHRS and CDR2 as YFSETQ. The CDR3, as DNA: TGCGCCAGCAGCTTGGGGGACAGGGGGCGCGTCTATGGCTACACCTTC. This sequence encodes CASSLGDRGRVYGYTF.

The V call is TRBV2, the J call TRBJ2-5, with D maybe TRBD2 (7 bases). CDR1 and CDR2 from the germline V gene are SNHLY and FYNNEI. Trimming left V 2 bases short and J 4 bases short, with 26 bases between. This CDR3 is 19 amino acids long. CDR3 in amino acids: CASSEPSGLGGGRGETQYF. The CDR3 region has the DNA TGTGCCAGCAGTGAACCATCTGGACTAGGGGGGGGTAGGGGAGAGACCCAGTACTTC.

The V call is TRBV27, the J call TRBJ2-2; D not certain. V gave up 1 base and J gave up 4 bases, with 1 base separating them. This CDR3 comprises 12 residues. Looked up from germline, CDR1 is MNHEY and CDR2 is SMNVEV (reference sequence). This CDR3 reads CASSLFTGELFF. DNA of the CDR3: TGTGCCAGCAGTTTATTCACCGGGGAGCTGTTTTTT.

This chain links TRBV6-6 with TRBJ1-6; D gene ambiguous. The V end lost 7 bases, the J end lost 6 bases, and 16 bases lay between the germline ends. The germline gives CDR1 MNHNY, CDR2 SVGAGI (reference sequence). The CDR3 is made up of 15 amino acids. The CDR3 DNA is TGTGCCAGCACTTCCCCGGGGTTGGGTAATTCACCCCTCCACTTT. It is translated as CASTSPGLGNSPLHF.

The rearrangement uses TRBV4-1 and TRBJ2-2; the match to TRBD1 covers 7 bases. The CDR3 length is 13 residues. The V gene end was trimmed by 0 bases and the J gene end by 13 bases; junction bases not matched to a gene: 5. The germline V gene has CDR1 MGHRA and CDR2 YSYEKL. DNA for the CDR3: TGCGCCAGCAGCCAAGATCGACAGGGTCGGCTGTTTTTT. It yields the protein CASSQDRQGRLFF.

The chain combines TRBV30 with TRBJ2-5; TRBD1 matches at 9 bases. Trimming took 2 bases from V and 2 from J; bases not matched to a gene: 9. CDR3 length: 16 amino acids. From germline, CDR1 is GTSNPN and CDR2 SVGIG (reference sequence). This CDR3 is CAWSQPTGTGQETQYF. Written as DNA, the CDR3 is TGTGCCTGGAGTCAACCTACCGGGACAGGGCAAGAGACCCAGTACTTC.

This chain joins TRBV15 and TRBJ1-5; unclear D gene. V shed 3 bases and J shed 5 bases, with 5 bases lying between them. Per the germline V gene, CDR1 is LNHNV and CDR2 is YYDKDF (reference sequence). The CDR3 consists of 12 residues. CDR3 residues: CATSRDDQPQHF. The DNA for the CDR3 is TGTGCCACCAGCAGGGACGATCAGCCCCAGCATTTT. Looking up the rest from reference TRBV15 and TRBJ1-5 gives the full variable domain: DAMVIQNPRYQVTQFGKPVTLSCSQTLNHNVMYWYQQKSSQAPKLLFHYYDKDFNNEADTPDNFQSRRPNTSFCFLDIRSPGLGDTAMYLCATSRDDQPQHFGDGTRLSIL.

Turning to this clone: Other nucleotide sequences from this sample produce the same CDR3. V is TRBV9 and J is TRBJ1-2; 7 positions agree with TRBD1. Germline V gene lookup returns CDR1 SGDLS and CDR2 YYNGEE. Germline trimming cut 3 bases from V and 0 bases from J; bases unmatched to any gene: 5. This CDR3 contains 15 residues. Here the CDR3 DNA reads TGTGCCAGCAGCGCAAGACAGGGAACTAACTATGGCTACACCTTC. Protein: CASSARQGTNYGYTF.

The rearrangement joins TRBV7-9 to TRBJ2-7, with D uncertain. The CDR3 consists of 13 residues. Germline-derived CDR1 and CDR2 are SEHNR and FQNEAQ (reference sequence). The germline V and J ends were trimmed by 0 bases and 5 bases, with 8 bases remaining between them. CDR3 sequence: CASSLALRDEQYF. The CDR3 DNA reads as TGTGCCAGCAGCTTAGCGCTTCGGGACGAGCAGTACTTC.

In regard to this clone: A single base separates this from a much larger clone, so it may be a read error. The rearrangement uses TRBV4-2 and TRBJ2-4; a weak D match, TRBD1 (5 bases). The CDR3 sequence is 13 residues long. Per germline, CDR1 LGHNA and CDR2 YNFKEQ. This chain's CDR3 is CANSQDQGNIQYF. The CDR3 region has the DNA TGTGCCAACAGCCAAGACCAGGGAAACATTCAGTACTTC.

Concerning this clone: The identical CDR3 is also encoded by other nucleotide sequences in the sample. J is TRBJ2-4 and V is TRBV4-1; no definite D call. CDR3 size: 15 residues. CDR1 and CDR2 (germline): MGHRA, YSYEKL. Trimming stripped 0 bases from V and 0 bases from J, with 6 bases between. The CDR3 reads CASSQDAVAKNIQYF. In DNA, the CDR3 is TGCGCCAGCAGCCAAGATGCCGTAGCCAAAAACATTCAGTACTTC.

The chain couples TRBV27 to TRBJ2-7, with a weak D call TRBD1 (5 bases). Germline-derived CDR1 and CDR2 are MNHEY and SMNVEV (reference sequence). The CDR3 length is 15 residues. The V and J ends lost 1 base and 6 bases respectively, with 16 bases between them. CDR3 in DNA: TGTGCCAGCAGTTTATTGCCCCCAGGGTGGGGCGAGCAGTACTTC. Translating it yields CASSLLPPGWGEQYF.

The chain combines TRBV4-3 with TRBJ1-6; D not certain. There are 17 residues in the CDR3. Germline V gene sequence: CDR1 LGHNA, CDR2 YSLEER. Trimming removed 3 bases from V and 0 bases from J, with 12 bases in between. CDR3 loop: CASSHALPSSYNSPLHF. CDR3 nucleotide sequence: TGCGCCAGCAGCCACGCGCTGCCCAGCTCCTATAATTCACCCCTCCACTTT.

This chain joins TRBV9 and TRBJ2-5, with D perhaps matching TRBD1 or TRBD2 (5 bases each). Matching the DNA end better, TRBJ2-7 makes the J call doubtful. CDR1 and CDR2 from the germline V gene are SGDLS and YYNGEE. There are 13 residues in the CDR3. CDR3: CASSVESGTEQYF. The CDR3 bases are TGTGCCAGCAGCGTAGAGTCGGGGACCGAGCAGTACTTC.

The chain combines TRBV7-9 with TRBJ2-7; 8 bases map to TRBD1. CDR1 and CDR2 (germline): SEHNR, FQNEAQ (reference sequence). The CDR3 extends over 14 amino acids. Trimming at V came to 5 bases and at J to 2 bases, leaving 5 bases not matched to a gene. The CDR3 here is CASSGRQGPYEQYF. CDR3 DNA: TGTGCCAGCAGCGGGCGACAGGGGCCCTACGAGCAGTACTTC.

V gene TRBV5-1 combines with J gene TRBJ1-1; the D gene is possibly TRBD1 (6 bases). Deletions cut 4 bases from V and 2 bases from J, with 12 bases between. CDR3 length: 14 residues. Per germline, CDR1 SGHRS and CDR2 YFSETQ. CDR3 in DNA: TGCGCCAGCAGCCTCCGGACAGTAAACACTGAAGCTTTCTTT. This translates into CASSLRTVNTEAFF.

The CDR3 reads CASRQGRLAGRRPYNEQFF. Written as DNA, the CDR3 is TGTGCCAGCAGACAGGGCCGGCTAGCGGGGAGGAGGCCCTACAATGAGCAGTTCTTC. The chain is built from TRBV7-8 and TRBJ2-1; 9 bases are a match to TRBD2. Germline V gene data show CDR1 as SGHVS and CDR2 as FQNEAQ. V lost 6 bases, J lost 2 bases, and 17 bases stayed unmatched. This CDR3 region has 19 residues.

The J gene is TRBJ2-1, the V gene TRBV19, with 8 bases lining up with TRBD1. The CDR3 loop spans 14 amino acids. Germline V gene lookup returns CDR1 LNHDA and CDR2 SQIVND (reference sequence). J gave up 8 bases and V 7 bases, and 10 bases lay outside the gene matches. The CDR3 protein is CASKSSGTGHEQFF. CDR3 DNA: TGTGCCAGTAAATCGTCGGGGACAGGCCATGAGCAGTTCTTC.

This clone occurred once. The V gene is TRBV7-8, the J gene TRBJ1-2; no clear D gene. Trimming left V 0 bases short and J 7 bases short, with 12 bases between. The CDR3 runs to 14 residues. Germline CDR1 reads SGHVS; CDR2 reads FQNEAQ. The CDR3 region is CASSLAPAPTGYTF. The CDR3, as DNA: TGTGCCAGCAGCTTAGCACCGGCTCCAACTGGCTACACCTTC.

CDR3 loop: CASWLAENTEAFF. The CDR3, as DNA: TGTGCCAGCTGGCTGGCGGAGAACACTGAAGCTTTCTTT. The chain employs TRBV18 and TRBJ1-1; D not certain. The CDR3 consists of 13 residues. Germline lookup yields CDR1 KGHSH and CDR2 LQKENI. Between the trimmed V and J ends, which lost 7 bases and 1 base, there was a span of 10 bases.

The CDR3 sequence: CASRQYNEQFF. As DNA, the CDR3 is TGTGCCAGCAGGCAGTACAATGAGCAGTTCTTC. The V gene is TRBV6-5, the J gene TRBJ2-1; D unclear. This CDR3 region has 11 residues. V lost 6 bases and J 4 bases, leaving 4 bases between the germline ends. Germline CDR1 and CDR2: MNHEY and SVGAGI.

The chain couples TRBV4-1 to TRBJ2-1, with a tentative D call TRBD2 (5 bases). CDR3 length: 17 residues. Germline assignment: CDR1 MGHRA and CDR2 YSYEKL. The V gene lost 0 bases and the J gene lost 0 bases, with 12 bases spanning the gap. CDR3 amino acids: CASSQEGTGYSYNEQFF. DNA for the CDR3: TGCGCCAGCAGCCAAGAAGGAACGGGATACTCCTACAATGAGCAGTTCTTC.

The rearrangement joins TRBV5-6 to TRBJ2-7; D is unclear. Trimming removed 4 bases from V and 0 bases from J, with 5 bases in between. Germline V gene lookup returns CDR1 SGHDT and CDR2 YYEEEE. The CDR3 is made up of 12 amino acids. The CDR3 reads CASSPNSYEQYF. In DNA, the CDR3 is TGTGCCAGCAGCCCAAACTCCTACGAGCAGTACTTC.

The genes are TRBV6-6 and TRBJ2-7; D not resolved. Germline V gene data show CDR1 as MNHNY and CDR2 as SVGAGI (reference sequence). This CDR3 comprises 12 residues. Trimming stripped 2 bases from V and 5 bases from J, with 7 bases between. CDR3 region: CASSYATHEQYF. CDR3 bases: TGTGCCAGCAGTTACGCGACTCACGAGCAGTACTTC.

V gene TRBV5-1 combines with J gene TRBJ2-5, with TRBD2 matching 12 bases. V shed 6 bases, J shed 3 bases, and the junction held 6 bases outside the gene matches. CDR3 length equals 15 residues. The germline gives CDR1 SGHRS, CDR2 YFSETQ. The CDR3 nucleotides read TGCGCCAGCAAGTCGCGGACTAGCGGGGAAGAGACCCAGTACTTC. As protein: CASKSRTSGEETQYF.

The chain joins TRBV28 to TRBJ2-1, with 11 bases aligning to TRBD2. This CDR3 is built from 16 residues. In germline, CDR1 is MDHEN, CDR2 SYDVKM. With V trimmed by 1 base and J by 8 bases, 7 bases remained unmatched. CDR3 in amino acids: CASSLFGSGGAHEQFF. The CDR3 nucleotides are TGTGCCAGCAGTTTATTTGGTAGCGGGGGGGCGCATGAGCAGTTCTTC.

A single count supports this clone. The CDR3, as DNA: TGTGCCAGCAGTGAGCCCCTCGGGGGGGCTAATGAAAAACTGTTTTTT. Translating gives CASSEPLGGANEKLFF. The chain recombines TRBV25-1 with TRBJ1-4, with D maybe TRBD1 (5 bases). The V gene's germline CDR1 is MGHDK and CDR2 SYGVNS. The CDR3 contains 16 residues. V dropped 3 bases and J dropped 3 bases, with 14 bases sitting between them. The full variable domain, its missing parts supplied by reference TRBV25-1 and TRBJ1-4, is EADIYQTPRYLVIGTGKKITLECSQTMGHDKMYWYQQDPGMELHLIHYSYGVNSTEKGDLSSESTVSRIRTEHFPLTLESARPSHTSQYLCASSEPLGGANEKLFFGSGTQLSVL.

The rearrangement uses TRBV4-1 and TRBJ1-6; no reliable D call. Germline V lookup: CDR1 MGHRA, CDR2 YSYEKL. V was cut by 0 bases and J by 0 bases, with 12 bases left in between. The CDR3 totals 18 residues. The CDR3 DNA reads as TGCGCCAGCAGCCAAGAAGGGTCGGGGAGCTCCTATAATTCACCCCTCCACTTT. Encoded protein: CASSQEGSGSSYNSPLHF.